The clone carrying this T cell receptor beta chain has only one observation. What it binds is not known. RNA transcripts yielded amplified TCR beta CDR3 regions. Carried out on the TCR CDR3, a first-round RT-PCR used the HTBI primer set. A single record per CDR3 protein comes from TCRdb applying MiXCR to the multiplex PCR reads. The sample contains a few hundred thousand distinct CDR3 sequences, about 43% of which appear only once. The data stem from a study of T cells in Graves' hyperthyroidism and ophthalmopathy. Study-wide results and limits: The majority of expanded thyroid clonotypes above 0.001 also appeared in blood. Classification by a 13 V-J model distinguished ophthalmopathy from stable hyperthyroidism.

CDR3 size: 11 residues. Trimming took off 2 bases at V and 8 bases at J, with 6 bases between the two ends. Patients with uncontrolled infections, other autoimmune diseases, pregnancy or lactation were excluded. Orbital computed tomography, thyroid ultrasound, serum thyroxine and TRAb, and clinical symptoms together informed the diagnoses. The TCR was taken from an adult woman with Graves' disease, either hyperthyroidism or ophthalmopathy (not recorded which). The sample was peripheral blood or thyroid tissue (not recorded which). The chain is built from TRBV12-3 or TRBV12-4 and TRBJ1-1, with D unresolved. CDR3 region: CASSLNWEAFF. CDR3 DNA: TGTGCCAGCAGTTTAAACTGGGAAGCTTTCTTT.